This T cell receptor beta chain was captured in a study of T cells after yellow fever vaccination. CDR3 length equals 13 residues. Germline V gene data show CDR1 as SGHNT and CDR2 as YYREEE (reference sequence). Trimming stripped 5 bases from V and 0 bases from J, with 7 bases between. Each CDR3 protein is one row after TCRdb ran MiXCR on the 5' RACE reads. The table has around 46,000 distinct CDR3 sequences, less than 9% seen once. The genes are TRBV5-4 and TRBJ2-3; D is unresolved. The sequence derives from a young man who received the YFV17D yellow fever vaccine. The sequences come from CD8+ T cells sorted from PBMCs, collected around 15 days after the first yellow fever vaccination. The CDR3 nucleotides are TGTGCCAGCAGAGAAGCTAGCACAGATACGCAGTATTTT. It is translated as CASREASTDTQYF.